This TCR beta chain is from a study of T cell changes during pregnancy in multiple sclerosis. TCRdb's copy holds only in-frame clones and misses some; the assay was immunoSEQ multiplex PCR. The sample holds about 40,000 clones; more than 80% are singletons and the top ten take about 0.45%. The germline V gene has CDR1 ENHRY and CDR2 SYGVKD. The CDR3 totals 14 residues. V lost 8 bases and J lost 4; bases outside the gene matches: 5. The sample in question was CD4+ T cells from peripheral blood mononuclear cells, obtained in the third trimester of pregnancy. V is TRBV10-3 and J is TRBJ2-7; 13 bases align to TRBD2. This TCR was recovered from a female donor with multiple sclerosis, enrolled in a pregnancy study. This CDR3 reads CAIRGTSGVYEQYF. The DNA of the CDR3 is TGTGCCATCCGGGGGACTAGCGGGGTGTACGAGCAGTACTTC.